The rows below give T cell receptor beta chains drawn from one sample of a study of vaccination and CD4 T cells after COVID-19. Using its own MiXCR run on the PCR reads, TCRdb lists one record per CDR3 protein. Found here are about 15,000 distinct CDR3 sequences, 65% to 80% of them singletons; the top ten hold 15% to 20%. For these receptors, no antigen is known. Sequencing was carried out using CD4+ T cells from blood, cultured in vitro. These receptors came from a human donor who had recovered from COVID-19. The CDR3 runs from the conserved cysteine through the conserved F or W. D genes are given only for firm matches. Clone size is given for some rows only: seen once, a few or many times, or a class if the clone is expanded.

.	.	12	TRBV11-3	TRBJ1-6	CASSQHNSPLHF	TGTGCCAGCAGCCAGCATAATTCACCCCTCCACTTT
.	.	13	TRBV2	TRBJ1-6	CASSEQRNSPLHF	TGTGCCAGCAGTGAACAGCGGAATTCACCCCTCCACTTT
.	.	14	TRBV7-9	TRBJ2-7	CASSSDQSSYEQYF	TGTGCCAGCAGCTCGGATCAGAGCTCCTACGAGCAGTACTTC
once	.	15	TRBV6-5	TRBJ2-3	CASSYGVPPTDTQYF	TGTGCCAGCAGTTACGGGGTCCCACCCACAGATACGCAGTATTTT
.	.	13	TRBV2	TRBJ2-5	CASSVYQRETQYF	TGTGCCAGCAGTGTTTATCAGAGGGAGACCCAGTACTTC
few	.	15	TRBV7-6	TRBJ1-2	CASSLVDRSDNGYTF	TGTGCCAGCAGCTTAGTGGACAGAAGTGATAATGGCTACACCTTC
.	.	16	TRBV6-2/TRBV6-3	TRBJ1-3	CASSRHGQRTGNTIYF	TGTGCCAGCAGTCGACACGGACAGAGAACTGGAAACACCATATATTTT
.	.	18	TRBV7-2	TRBJ1-6	CASSSRQTLNSYNSPLHF	TGTGCCAGCAGCTCGAGACAGACACTGAACTCCTATAATTCACCCCTCCACTTT
.	TRBD1	16	TRBV28	TRBJ2-5	CASSFIRGLYQETQYF	TGTGCCAGCAGTTTTATCAGGGGGTTGTACCAAGAGACCCAGTACTTC
once	TRBD2	18	TRBV19	TRBJ2-3	CASSIRPEAGGRKDTQYF	TGTGCCAGTAGTATAAGGCCGGAAGCGGGAGGGCGGAAAGATACGCAGTATTTT
.	.	14	TRBV19	TRBJ1-1	CASRIGRLNTEAFF	TGTGCCAGTAGGATTGGACGGTTGAACACTGAAGCTTTCTTT
.	.	14	TRBV20-1	TRBJ1-4	CSAMGGATNEKLFF	TGCAGTGCTATGGGGGGCGCAACTAATGAAAAACTGTTTTTT
once	.	13	TRBV29-1	TRBJ1-3	CSVGWGSGNTIYF	TGCAGCGTTGGTTGGGGCTCTGGAAACACCATATATTTT
.	.	14	TRBV7-9	TRBJ1-4	CASSLGTGSEKLFF	TGTGCCAGCAGCTTGGGGACTGGGAGTGAAAAACTGTTTTTT
.	.	15	TRBV7-2	TRBJ2-7	CASSPHTGVSYEQYF	TGTGCCAGCAGCCCCCACACGGGAGTATCGTACGAGCAGTACTTC
.	.	13	TRBV20-1	TRBJ1-5	CSASRYVNQPQHF	TGCAGTGCTAGTCGTTACGTGAACCAGCCCCAGCATTTT
.	.	15	TRBV7-9	TRBJ2-7	CASSLEVGSSYEQYF	TGTGCCAGCAGCCTAGAGGTAGGAAGCTCCTACGAGCAGTACTTC
.	.	16	TRBV6-1	TRBJ1-2	CASTPSGQGPNYGYTF	TGTGCCAGCACCCCATCCGGGCAGGGTCCTAACTATGGCTACACCTTC
.	TRBD1	17	TRBV12-3/TRBV12-4	TRBJ2-3	CASSIRRTGLSTDTQYF	TGTGCCAGCAGTATCCGCAGGACAGGCCTAAGCACAGATACGCAGTATTTT
medium-sized	TRBD1	17	TRBV6-5	TRBJ1-5	CASSYSGGAGSNQPQHF	TGTGCCAGCAGTTACTCAGGGGGCGCAGGTAGCAATCAGCCCCAGCATTTT
.	TRBD1	16	TRBV7-9	TRBJ1-2	CASSLAQGALGYGYTF	TGTGCCAGCAGCTTAGCGCAGGGGGCTCTCGGCTATGGCTACACCTTC
.	TRBD1	13	TRBV28	TRBJ1-2	CASGTVMNYGYTF	TGTGCCAGCGGGACAGTCATGAACTATGGCTACACCTTC
.	.	11	TRBV20-1	TRBJ1-1	CSARWNTEAFF	TGCAGTGCTAGGTGGAACACTGAAGCTTTCTTT
.	.	13	TRBV10-3	TRBJ1-5	CAIRRGANQPQHF	TGTGCCATCCGCAGAGGGGCAAATCAGCCCCAGCATTTT
.	.	11	TRBV7-2	TRBJ2-7	CASSISYEQYF	TGTGCCAGCAGCATTTCCTACGAGCAGTACTTC
.	.	12	TRBV30	TRBJ1-6	CAFQGRHSPLHF	TGTGCCTTTCAGGGGAGGCATTCACCCCTCCACTTT
once	.	14	TRBV7-2	TRBJ2-5	CASRPAGAKETQYF	TGTGCCAGCAGACCCGCAGGGGCCAAAGAGACCCAGTACTTC
once	.	13	TRBV7-2	TRBJ2-7	CASSFGPVEEQYF	TGTGCCAGCAGCTTCGGCCCCGTTGAGGAGCAGTACTTC
.	TRBD1	13	TRBV28	TRBJ1-2	CAIRPGQGYGYTF	TGTGCCATCAGACCTGGACAGGGCTATGGCTACACCTTC
.	.	11	TRBV20-1	TRBJ1-5	CSASRDQPQHF	TGCAGTGCTAGTCGGGATCAGCCCCAGCATTTT
.	.	13	TRBV2	TRBJ1-4	CASSLNRDEKLFF	TGTGCCAGCAGCCTGAACAGGGATGAAAAACTGTTTTTT
.	TRBD1	19	TRBV6-2/TRBV6-3	TRBJ1-5	CASSALQGLRGLGNQPQHF	TGTGCCAGCAGTGCCCTACAGGGTCTCAGGGGGTTGGGCAATCAGCCCCAGCATTTT
.	TRBD1	13	TRBV20-1	TRBJ1-2	CSAKPGQFYGYTF	TGCAGTGCCAAACCGGGACAGTTCTATGGCTACACCTTC
.	.	14	TRBV28	TRBJ1-5	CASQAWGYGQPQHF	TGTGCCAGCCAGGCTTGGGGTTATGGACAGCCCCAGCATTTT
.	.	15	TRBV5-1	TRBJ2-7	CASSTTGGITYEQYF	TGCGCCAGCAGCACTACAGGTGGAATCACCTACGAGCAGTACTTC
.	.	18	TRBV20-1	TRBJ2-3	CSARDPRWGPGHTDTQYF	TGCAGTGCTAGAGATCCCCGTTGGGGACCGGGTCACACAGATACGCAGTATTTT
once	TRBD2	19	TRBV4-1	TRBJ2-7	CASSRMDRGTLAGGYEQYF	TGCGCCAGCAGCCGAATGGACAGGGGAACTCTAGCGGGGGGATACGAGCAGTACTTC
.	TRBD1	16	TRBV15	TRBJ1-1	CATSRTGTGLNTEAFF	TGTGCCACCAGCAGAACCGGGACAGGGCTGAACACTGAAGCTTTCTTT
.	TRBD1	16	TRBV7-2	TRBJ1-3	CASSPGRTGTGNTIYF	TGTGCCAGCAGCCCAGGTCGGACAGGGACTGGAAACACCATATATTTT
few	.	14	TRBV27	TRBJ1-2	CASSFRRVGYGYTF	TGTGCCAGCAGTTTTCGTCGGGTCGGTTATGGCTACACCTTC
.	TRBD1	15	TRBV15	TRBJ1-1	CATSARKGQGEGAFF	TGTGCCACCAGCGCCCGCAAGGGACAGGGGGAAGGGGCTTTCTTT
.	.	15	TRBV19	TRBJ1-5	CASRNSGSSNQPQHF	TGTGCCAGTAGAAATTCGGGGTCTAGCAATCAGCCCCAGCATTTT
.	.	14	TRBV7-9	TRBJ1-1	CASSRTGRDTEAFF	TGTGCCAGCAGCCGAACAGGGCGGGACACTGAAGCTTTCTTT
.	.	15	TRBV27	TRBJ2-7	CASSLAVGTEYEQYF	TGTGCCAGCAGTTTAGCCGTAGGAACAGAGTACGAGCAGTACTTC
.	.	16	TRBV24-1	TRBJ2-2	CATSDLRSGPTGELFF	TGTGCCACCAGTGATTTGAGGTCAGGGCCCACCGGGGAGCTGTTTTTT
.	.	13	TRBV20-1	TRBJ2-1	CSAPPATTNEQFF	TGCAGTGCCCCCCCAGCAACTACAAATGAGCAGTTCTTC
.	.	14	TRBV15	TRBJ1-2	CATSRDFGSNGYTF	TGTGCCACCAGCAGAGATTTCGGAAGTAATGGCTACACCTTC
few	.	13	TRBV6-1	TRBJ1-2	CASSEARDYGYTF	TGTGCCAGCAGTGAAGCGCGAGACTATGGCTACACCTTC
large	.	15	TRBV7-2	TRBJ2-3	CASSPEYLRTDTQYF	TGTGCCAGCAGCCCCGAGTATTTGCGCACAGATACGCAGTATTTT
.	TRBD1	14	TRBV27	TRBJ1-4	CASSLGDRGEKLFF	TGTGCCAGCAGTTTAGGGGACAGGGGTGAAAAACTGTTTTTT
.	TRBD2	14	TRBV20-1	TRBJ2-1	CSARGASGMGEQFF	TGCAGTGCTAGAGGGGCTAGCGGGATGGGTGAGCAGTTCTTC